This passage covers 10 T cell receptor beta chains from one sample sequenced in a study of CD8+ T cells in alopecia areata. The treatment: oral pan-JAK inhibitor, 5-10 mg twice daily. Isolated RNA was reverse transcribed into cDNA used as the sequencing template. Profiled with immunoSEQ multiplex PCR; TCRdb holds only in-frame clones, not every one. Of about 90,000 clones in the sample, around 40% were seen once. Sequenced here: CD8+ T cells sorted from blood, sampled at week 24, from a patient treated with tofacitinib. Receptors originate from a human donor with alopecia areata.

The chain is built from TRBV29-1 and TRBJ1-2; 11 bases line up with TRBD1. The CDR3 runs to 12 residues. The ends lost 6 bases at V and 7 bases at J; junction bases unmatched: 4. Germline values: CDR1 SQVTM, CDR2 ANQGSEA. As DNA, the CDR3 is TGCAGCGTGGCCGGGACAGGGGGTGGCTACACCTTC. As protein: CSVAGTGGGYTF. The full variable domain, its missing parts supplied by reference TRBV29-1 and TRBJ1-2, is SAVISQKPSRDICQRGTSLTIQCQVDSQVTMMFWYRQQPGQSLTLIATANQGSEATYESGFVIDKFPISRPNLTFSTLTVSNMSPEDSSIYLCSVAGTGGGYTFGSGTRLTVV.

The chain uses TRBV29-1 and TRBJ2-7; D possibly corresponds to TRBD2 (6 bases). CDR3 length: 13 residues. CDR1 SQVTM and CDR2 ANQGSEA come from the germline V gene. V shed 4 bases and J shed 1 base, with 11 bases lying between them. CDR3: CSVATGLSYEQYF. The CDR3 coding sequence is TGCAGCGTTGCTACGGGACTTTCCTACGAGCAGTACTTC.

CDR3 nucleotides: TGCGCCAGCAGCCAAGATAGGTACCAGCCCTACGAGCAGTACTTC. Encoded protein: CASSQDRYQPYEQYF. The chain couples TRBV4-1 to TRBJ2-7, with D unclear. Germline values: CDR1 MGHRA, CDR2 YSYEKL. V was cut by 0 bases and J by 2 bases, with 11 bases left in between. The CDR3 is 15 amino acids.

V and J are TRBV29-1 and TRBJ2-3; D uncertain. From germline, CDR1 is SQVTM and CDR2 ANQGSEA. The V end was cut by 1 base, the J end by 2 bases, with 7 bases between. The CDR3 has 13 amino acids. CDR3: CSVEGSTTDTQYF. CDR3 in DNA: TGCAGCGTTGAAGGGAGCACCACAGATACGCAGTATTTT.

The chain joins TRBV15 to TRBJ2-3, with TRBD1 matching 8 bases. V was clipped by 2 bases and J by 6 bases; unmatched bases: 7. This CDR3 has 15 amino acids. From germline, CDR1 is LNHNV and CDR2 YYDKDF (reference sequence). CDR3 sequence reads: CATSRLRTGSDTQYF. The CDR3 DNA reads as TGTGCCACCAGCAGACTTCGGACAGGGTCGGATACGCAGTATTTT.

The chain combines TRBV4-1 with TRBJ1-1, with 8 bases lining up with TRBD1. There are 15 residues in the CDR3. V shed 4 bases and J 5 bases; nucleotides not matched to a gene: 9. Germline lookup yields CDR1 MGHRA and CDR2 YSYEKL. The CDR3 protein is CASSLSQGAGTEAFF. As DNA, the CDR3 is TGCGCCAGCAGCCTATCCCAGGGGGCTGGTACTGAAGCTTTCTTT.

CDR3: CASGSGVQPQHF. The DNA for the CDR3 is TGTGCCAGTGGATCAGGGGTTCAGCCCCAGCATTTT. The chain carries TRBV19 and TRBJ1-5, with a weak D call TRBD1 (6 bases). This CDR3 is 12 amino acids long. V gave up 8 bases and J gave up 6 bases, with 11 bases separating them. Germline CDR1 and CDR2: LNHDA and SQIVND (reference sequence).

This chain connects TRBV29-1 to TRBJ2-5; 7 nucleotides agree with TRBD2. The J call may be faulty, since TRBJ2-7 better matches the DNA end. Germline loops: CDR1 SQVTM, CDR2 ANQGSEA. There are 13 residues in the CDR3. The CDR3 nucleotides are TGCAGCGTCCTTAGCCGCGGGGGCTACGAGCAGTACTTC. It translates to CSVLSRGGYEQYF.

The chain's CDR3 is CASSQGSGRFHEQYF. Here the CDR3 DNA reads TGCGCCAGCAGCCAAGGTAGCGGGAGATTCCACGAGCAGTACTTC. The rearrangement joins TRBV4-1 to TRBJ2-7; 9 bases fit TRBD2. Trimming cost V 1 base and J 5 bases; bases outside gene matches: 6. This CDR3 is built from 15 residues. Looked up from germline, CDR1 is MGHRA and CDR2 is YSYEKL.

This sequence joins TRBV30 and TRBJ2-1; 10 positions agree with TRBD2. Trimming took 3 bases from V and 7 from J; bases not matched to a gene: 12. The CDR3 is made up of 16 amino acids. The germline gives CDR1 GTSNPN, CDR2 SVGIG (reference sequence). The CDR3: CAWRATTSGFGNEQFF. The DNA for the CDR3 is TGTGCCTGGAGGGCCACGACTAGCGGGTTTGGGAATGAGCAGTTCTTC.